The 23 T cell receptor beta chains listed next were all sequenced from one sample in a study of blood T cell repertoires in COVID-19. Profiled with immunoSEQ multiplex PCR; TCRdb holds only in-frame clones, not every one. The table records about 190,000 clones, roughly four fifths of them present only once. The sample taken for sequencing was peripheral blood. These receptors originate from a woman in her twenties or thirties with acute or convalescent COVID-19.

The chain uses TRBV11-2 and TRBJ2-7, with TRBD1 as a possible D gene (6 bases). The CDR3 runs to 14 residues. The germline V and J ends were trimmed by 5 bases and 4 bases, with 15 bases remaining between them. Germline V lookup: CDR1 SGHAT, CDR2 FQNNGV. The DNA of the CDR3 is TGTGCCAGCAGCGTCCCAGGGGACCGGTACGAGCAGTACTTC. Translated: CASSVPGDRYEQYF.

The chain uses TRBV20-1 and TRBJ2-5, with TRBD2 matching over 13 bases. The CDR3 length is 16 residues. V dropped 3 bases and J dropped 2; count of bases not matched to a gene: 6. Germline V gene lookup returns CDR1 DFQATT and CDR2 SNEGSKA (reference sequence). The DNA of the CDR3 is TGCAGTGCTAGTGAACTAGCGGGAGGGAGGCAAGAGACCCAGTACTTC. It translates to CSASELAGGRQETQYF.

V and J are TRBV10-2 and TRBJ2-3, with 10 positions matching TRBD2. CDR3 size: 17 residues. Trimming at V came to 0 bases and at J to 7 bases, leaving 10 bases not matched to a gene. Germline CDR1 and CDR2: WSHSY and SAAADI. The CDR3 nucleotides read TGCGCCAGCAGTGAGTCGACCCTACTAGCGGGAACAAATACGCAGTATTTT. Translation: CASSESTLLAGTNTQYF.

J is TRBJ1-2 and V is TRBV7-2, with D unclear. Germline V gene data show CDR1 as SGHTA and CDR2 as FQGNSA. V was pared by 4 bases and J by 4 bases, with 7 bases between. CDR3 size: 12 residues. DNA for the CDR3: TGTGCCAGCAGCTCCAACAGCTATGGCTACACCTTC. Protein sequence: CASSSNSYGYTF.

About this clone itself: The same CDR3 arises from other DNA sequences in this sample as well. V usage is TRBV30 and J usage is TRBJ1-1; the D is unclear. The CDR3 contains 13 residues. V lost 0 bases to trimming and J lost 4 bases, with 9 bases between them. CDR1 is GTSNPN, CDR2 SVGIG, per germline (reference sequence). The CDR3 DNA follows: TGTGCCTGGAGTGTACGGGGTGGCACTGAAGCTTTCTTT. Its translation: CAWSVRGGTEAFF.

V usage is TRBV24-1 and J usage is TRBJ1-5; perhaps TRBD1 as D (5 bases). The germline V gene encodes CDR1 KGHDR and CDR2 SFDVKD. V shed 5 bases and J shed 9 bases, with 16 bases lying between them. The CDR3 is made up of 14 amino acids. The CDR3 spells CATSGDLTRRPQHF. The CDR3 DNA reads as TGTGCCACCAGTGGGGACTTGACGAGGCGGCCCCAGCATTTT.

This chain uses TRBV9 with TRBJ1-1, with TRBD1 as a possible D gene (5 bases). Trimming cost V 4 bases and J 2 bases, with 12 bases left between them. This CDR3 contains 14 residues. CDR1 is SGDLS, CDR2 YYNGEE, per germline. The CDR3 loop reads CASSSLGGNTEAFF. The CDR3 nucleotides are TGTGCCAGCAGCTCCCTGGGGGGAAACACTGAAGCTTTCTTT.

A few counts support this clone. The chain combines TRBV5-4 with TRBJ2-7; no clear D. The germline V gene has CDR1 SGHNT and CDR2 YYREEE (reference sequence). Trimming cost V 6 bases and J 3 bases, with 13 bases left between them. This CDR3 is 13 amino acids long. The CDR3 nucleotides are TGTGCCAGCAAGAACCCAGGCAGCTACGAGCAGTACTTC. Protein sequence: CASKNPGSYEQYF.

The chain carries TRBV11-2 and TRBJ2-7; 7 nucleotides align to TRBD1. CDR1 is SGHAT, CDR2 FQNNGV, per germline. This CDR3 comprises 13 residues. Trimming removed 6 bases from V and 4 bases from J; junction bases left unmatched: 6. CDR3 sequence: CASRLRQGYEQYF. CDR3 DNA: TGTGCCAGCAGATTGAGACAGGGATACGAGCAGTACTTC. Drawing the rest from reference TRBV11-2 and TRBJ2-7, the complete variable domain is EAGVAQSPRYKIIEKRQSVAFWCNPISGHATLYWYQQILGQGPKLLIQFQNNGVVDDSQLPKDRFSAERLKGVDSTLKIQPAKLEDSAVYLCASRLRQGYEQYFGPGTRLTVT.

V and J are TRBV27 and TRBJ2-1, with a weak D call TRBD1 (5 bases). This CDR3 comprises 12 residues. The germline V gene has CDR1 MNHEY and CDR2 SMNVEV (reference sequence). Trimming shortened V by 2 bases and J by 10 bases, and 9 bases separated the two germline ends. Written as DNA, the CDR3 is TGTGCCAGCAGTTTAAAAAGGGGAGAGCAGTTCTTC. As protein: CASSLKRGEQFF.

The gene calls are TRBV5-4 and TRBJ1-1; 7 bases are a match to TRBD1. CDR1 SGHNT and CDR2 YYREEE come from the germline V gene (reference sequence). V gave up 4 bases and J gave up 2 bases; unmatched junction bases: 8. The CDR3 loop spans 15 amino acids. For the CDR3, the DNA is TGTGCCAGCAGCAACGGACAGGTTGTAAACACTGAAGCTTTCTTT. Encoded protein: CASSNGQVVNTEAFF.

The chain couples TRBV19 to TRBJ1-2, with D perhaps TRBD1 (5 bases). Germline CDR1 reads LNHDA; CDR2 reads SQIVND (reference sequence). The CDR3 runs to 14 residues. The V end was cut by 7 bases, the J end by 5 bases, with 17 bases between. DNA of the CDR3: TGTGCCAGTAATCAGGGATCAGGGCATTATGGCTACACCTTC. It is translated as CASNQGSGHYGYTF.

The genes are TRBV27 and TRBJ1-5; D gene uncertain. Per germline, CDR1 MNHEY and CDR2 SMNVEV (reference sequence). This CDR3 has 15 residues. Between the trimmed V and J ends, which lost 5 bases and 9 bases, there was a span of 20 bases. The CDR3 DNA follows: TGTGCCAGCAGTCTCGACCCCCGGGAGCCCTGGCCCCAGCATTTT. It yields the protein CASSLDPREPWPQHF.

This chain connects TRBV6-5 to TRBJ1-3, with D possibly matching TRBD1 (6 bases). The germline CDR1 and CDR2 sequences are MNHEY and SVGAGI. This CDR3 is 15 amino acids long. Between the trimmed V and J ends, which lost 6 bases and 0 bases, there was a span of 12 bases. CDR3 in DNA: TGTGCCAGCAGACCCCAGGGGAGCTCTGGAAACACCATATATTTT. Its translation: CASRPQGSSGNTIYF.

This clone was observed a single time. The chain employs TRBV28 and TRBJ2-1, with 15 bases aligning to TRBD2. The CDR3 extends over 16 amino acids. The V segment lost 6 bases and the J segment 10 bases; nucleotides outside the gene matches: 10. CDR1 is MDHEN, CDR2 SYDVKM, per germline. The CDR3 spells CASRDPGLAGGGEQFF. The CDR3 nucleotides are TGTGCCAGCAGAGATCCGGGACTAGCGGGAGGTGGCGAGCAGTTCTTC.

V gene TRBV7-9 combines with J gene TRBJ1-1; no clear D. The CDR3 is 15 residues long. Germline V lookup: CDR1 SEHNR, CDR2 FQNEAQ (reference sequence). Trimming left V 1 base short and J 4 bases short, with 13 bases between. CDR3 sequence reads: CASSLDARGGTEAFF. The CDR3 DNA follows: TGTGCCAGCAGCTTAGATGCTCGAGGCGGCACTGAAGCTTTCTTT. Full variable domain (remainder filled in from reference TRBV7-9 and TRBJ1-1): DTGVSQNPRHKITKRGQNVTFRCDPISEHNRLYWYRQTLGQGPEFLTYFQNEAQLEKSRLLSDRFSAERPKGSFSTLEIQRTEQGDSAMYLCASSLDARGGTEAFFGQGTRLTVV.

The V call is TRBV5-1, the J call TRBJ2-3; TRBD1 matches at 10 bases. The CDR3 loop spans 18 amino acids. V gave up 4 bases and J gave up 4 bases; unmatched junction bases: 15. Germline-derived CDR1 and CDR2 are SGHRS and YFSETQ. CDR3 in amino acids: CASSRSTGGPTFPDTQYF. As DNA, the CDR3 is TGCGCCAGCAGCCGTTCGACAGGGGGCCCTACCTTCCCAGATACGCAGTATTTT.

In DNA form, the CDR3 reads TGTGCCAGCAGCGTAGACCCTAGCGGGGTCCAAGAGACCCAGTACTTC. Translated, it gives CASSVDPSGVQETQYF. The chain employs TRBV9 and TRBJ2-5; 9 nucleotides match TRBD2. V trimming: 0 bases; J trimming: 1 base; junction bases outside the gene matches: 4. The CDR3 runs to 16 residues. The germline V gene encodes CDR1 SGDLS and CDR2 YYNGEE. The complete variable domain, with remaining parts taken from reference TRBV9 and TRBJ2-5, reads DSGVTQTPKHLITATGQRVTLRCSPRSGDLSVYWYQQSLDQGLQFLIQYYNGEERAKGNILERFSAQQFPDLHSELNLSSLELGDSALYFCASSVDPSGVQETQYFGPGTRLLVL.

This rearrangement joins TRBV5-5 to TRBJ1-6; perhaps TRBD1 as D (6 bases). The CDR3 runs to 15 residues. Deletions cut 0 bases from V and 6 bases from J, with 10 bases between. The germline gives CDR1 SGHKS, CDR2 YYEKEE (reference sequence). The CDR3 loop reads CASSLVGQSNSPLHF. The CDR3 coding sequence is TGTGCCAGCAGCTTGGTAGGACAGAGTAATTCACCCCTCCACTTT.

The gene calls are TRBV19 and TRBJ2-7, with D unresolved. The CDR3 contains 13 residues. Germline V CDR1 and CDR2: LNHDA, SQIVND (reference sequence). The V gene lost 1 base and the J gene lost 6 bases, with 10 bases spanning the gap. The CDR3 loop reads CASSIGATLEQYF. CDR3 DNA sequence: TGTGCCAGTAGTATAGGGGCTACCCTCGAGCAGTACTTC. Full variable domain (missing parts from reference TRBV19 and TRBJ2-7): DGGITQSPKYLFRKEGQNVTLSCEQNLNHDAMYWYRQDPGQGLRLIYYSQIVNDFQKGDIAEGYSVSREKKESFPLTVTSAQKNPTAFYLCASSIGATLEQYFGPGTRLTVT.

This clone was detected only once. The CDR3 protein is CASSPSGTLLRENIQYF. Here the CDR3 DNA reads TGTGCCAGCAGCCCGTCGGGAACATTACTGAGGGAAAACATTCAGTACTTC. The chain recombines TRBV5-6 with TRBJ2-4; D is possibly TRBD2 (5 bases). The CDR3 loop spans 17 amino acids. Germline values: CDR1 SGHDT, CDR2 YYEEEE. Deletions cut 4 bases from V and 5 bases from J, with 22 bases between.

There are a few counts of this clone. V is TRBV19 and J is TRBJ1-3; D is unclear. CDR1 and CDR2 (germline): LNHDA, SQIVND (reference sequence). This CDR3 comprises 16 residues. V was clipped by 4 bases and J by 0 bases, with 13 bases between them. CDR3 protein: CASSKVGIHSGNTIYF. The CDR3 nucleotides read TGTGCCAGTAGTAAGGTCGGGATCCACTCTGGAAACACCATATATTTT.

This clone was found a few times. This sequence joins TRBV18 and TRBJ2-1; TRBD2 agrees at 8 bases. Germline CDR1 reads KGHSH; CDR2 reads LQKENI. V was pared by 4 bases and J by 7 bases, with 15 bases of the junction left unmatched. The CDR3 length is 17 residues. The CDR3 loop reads CASSQTTGTSIQNEQFF. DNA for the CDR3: TGTGCCAGCTCACAAACCACCGGGACTAGTATACAGAATGAGCAGTTCTTC.